Shown below are 6 T cell receptor beta chains from a single sample sequenced in a study of response to subunit inactivated influenza vaccine. TCRdb re-derived calls from the RT-PCR reads in MiXCR, one entry per CDR3 protein. The sample has about 500,000 distinct CDR3 sequences; more than 15% are singletons. Source: CD4+ T cells sorted from PBMCs, taken 23 months after vaccination. The receptors here all came from a man in his fifties or sixties who received an inactivated influenza vaccine.

This clonotype was counted ten times or more. V gene TRBV4-2 combines with J gene TRBJ2-5, with 9 bases aligning to TRBD1. Per germline, CDR1 LGHNA and CDR2 YNFKEQ. Unmatched junction bases numbered 6, after V lost 3 bases and J lost 4 bases. The CDR3 spans 15 residues. CDR3 sequence reads: CASSQSTGGAETQYF. CDR3 in DNA: TGTGCCAGCAGCCAGAGTACAGGGGGCGCAGAGACCCAGTACTTC.

This clonotype has more than one count but fewer than ten. The CDR3 nucleotides are TGCGCCAGCAGCCAAGATGTGGGGGGCACAGATACGCAGTATTTT. Protein product: CASSQDVGGTDTQYF. The chain carries TRBV4-3 and TRBJ2-3; the D gene could be TRBD1 or TRBD2 (5 bases each). V dropped 0 bases and J dropped 1 base, with 8 bases sitting between them. Germline CDR1 reads LGHNA; CDR2 reads YSLEER. CDR3 length equals 15 residues.

The chain joins TRBV6-1 to TRBJ2-2; D unclear. V lost 2 bases to trimming and J lost 9 bases, with 7 bases between them. Germline V gene lookup returns CDR1 MNHNS and CDR2 SASEGT. The CDR3 totals 12 residues. The chain's CDR3 is CASSELHRELFF. The CDR3 DNA sequence: TGTGCCAGCAGTGAACTGCACCGGGAGCTGTTTTTT.

This clonotype appeared a few times. For the CDR3, the DNA is TGTGCCAGCGGTTACAGGGACTCGTGGACTGAAGCTTTCTTT. Its translation is CASGYRDSWTEAFF. J is TRBJ1-1 and V is TRBV12-3 or TRBV12-4; TRBD1 is a possible D gene (6 bases). Trimming removed 8 bases from V and 5 bases from J, with 18 bases in between. The CDR3 has 14 amino acids.

The V and J genes are TRBV7-9 and TRBJ1-4; TRBD1 matches at 9 bases. Germline-derived CDR1 and CDR2 are SEHNR and FQNEAQ (reference sequence). J was trimmed by 4 bases and V by 3 bases; bases with no gene match: 6. CDR3 length: 16 residues. DNA for the CDR3: TGTGCCAGCAGCTTTGGGGACAGGGCTTTTAATGAAAAACTGTTTTTT. Its translation is CASSFGDRAFNEKLFF.

The chain recombines TRBV20-1 with TRBJ2-1, with 11 bases that match TRBD1. CDR3 length: 12 residues. V lost 6 bases to trimming and J lost 7 bases; unmatched junction nucleotides: 2. Per the germline V gene, CDR1 is DFQATT and CDR2 is SNEGSKA (reference sequence). The CDR3 bases are TGCAGTGCGGACAGGGGGCGGAATGAGCAGTTCTTC. Protein: CSADRGRNEQFF.